Below, 3 T cell receptor beta chains from the same sample are listed, as sequenced in a study of cytomegalovirus exposure and HLA in healthy donors. The primer mix had 60 Vbeta and 13 Jbeta primers. Using immunoSEQ multiplex PCR, the repertoire was profiled, and TCRdb retains in-frame clones only, with some absent. Of some 56,000 clones detected, 65% to 90% appear once; the ten largest clones hold 1.6%. Material: PBMCs. The receptors stem from a human donor in good health.

This clone was observed a handful of times. The V and J genes are TRBV4-2 and TRBJ2-3; no definite D call. The length of the CDR3 is 14 residues. From germline, CDR1 is LGHNA and CDR2 YNFKEQ. Trimming removed 1 base from V and 3 bases from J, with 8 bases in between. CDR3 sequence (DNA): TGTGCCAGCAGCCAAGCTGAGGCGACAGATACGCAGTATTTT. Translating it yields CASSQAEATDTQYF.

The V gene is TRBV4-2, the J gene TRBJ2-1, with 9 bases that match TRBD2. J was trimmed by 6 bases and V by 3 bases; bases with no gene match: 12. Germline V gene sequence: CDR1 LGHNA, CDR2 YNFKEQ. This CDR3 region has 17 residues. Written as DNA, the CDR3 is TGTGCCAGCAGCCAGGGGGGCGGGGGGGTACCACCCAATGAGCAGTTCTTC. It yields the protein CASSQGGGGVPPNEQFF.

The chain carries TRBV5-1 and TRBJ2-1; no definite D call. Germline loops: CDR1 SGHRS, CDR2 YFSETQ. The CDR3 is 13 residues long. Trimming took off 1 base at V and 5 bases at J, with 7 bases between the two ends. The CDR3 is CASSLPSDNEQFF. The DNA of the CDR3 is TGCGCCAGCAGCTTGCCGAGTGACAATGAGCAGTTCTTC. Full variable domain (missing parts from reference TRBV5-1 and TRBJ2-1): KAGVTQTPRYLIKTRGQQVTLSCSPISGHRSVSWYQQTPGQGLQFLFEYFSETQRNKGNFPGRFSGRQFSNSRSEMNVSTLELGDSALYLCASSLPSDNEQFFGPGTRLTVL.